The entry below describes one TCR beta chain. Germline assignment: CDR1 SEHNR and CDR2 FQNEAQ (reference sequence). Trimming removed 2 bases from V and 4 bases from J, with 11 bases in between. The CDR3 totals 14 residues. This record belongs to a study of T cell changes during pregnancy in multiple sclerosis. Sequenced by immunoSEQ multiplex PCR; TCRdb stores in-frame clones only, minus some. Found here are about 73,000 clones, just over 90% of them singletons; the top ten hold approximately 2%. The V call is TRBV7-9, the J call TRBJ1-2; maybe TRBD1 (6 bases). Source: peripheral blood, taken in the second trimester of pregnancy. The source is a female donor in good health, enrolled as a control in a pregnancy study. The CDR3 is CASSLLGAAYGYTF. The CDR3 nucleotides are TGTGCCAGCAGCTTACTGGGGGCAGCCTATGGCTACACCTTC.